These 3 T cell receptor beta chains originate from one sample sequenced in a study of cytomegalovirus exposure and HLA in healthy donors. PCR employed 60 Vbeta and 13 Jbeta primers. Assay used: immunoSEQ multiplex PCR; TCRdb lists only in-frame clones, some missing. The sample lists fewer than 200,000 clones, approximately 76% occurring once. Sequencing used PBMCs. The source is a man aged 55 to 70 in good health and CMV-seronegative.

The rearrangement joins TRBV4-3 to TRBJ1-3; no definite D call. The CDR3 contains 17 residues. Germline-derived CDR1 and CDR2 are LGHNA and YSLEER. With 0 bases removed from V and 1 base from J, the gap between germline ends came to 13 bases. The CDR3 region is CASSQDPGRWSGNTIYF. The CDR3 bases are TGCGCCAGCAGCCAAGACCCAGGAAGGTGGTCTGGAAACACCATATATTTT.

This chain joins TRBV6-5 and TRBJ1-1, with 7 bases matching TRBD1. The CDR3 has 14 residues. V shed 6 bases and J 3 bases; nucleotides not matched to a gene: 7. The germline CDR1 and CDR2 sequences are MNHEY and SVGAGI. CDR3 in DNA: TGTGCCAGCAGGCAAGACAGGGAGGACACTGAAGCTTTCTTT. Protein sequence: CASRQDREDTEAFF.

The V call is TRBV5-5, the J call TRBJ2-7; D is unresolved. This CDR3 contains 12 residues. CDR1 SGHKS and CDR2 YYEKEE come from the germline V gene (reference sequence). V was cut by 4 bases and J by 4 bases, with 9 bases left in between. CDR3 DNA sequence: TGTGCCAGCAGCCTAGGTATATACGAGCAGTACTTC. This sequence encodes CASSLGIYEQYF.